The rows below give T cell receptor beta chains drawn from one sample of a study of T cells in Graves' hyperthyroidism and ophthalmopathy. In TCRdb, the multiplex PCR reads were re-called with MiXCR into one record per CDR3 protein. The sample records around 300,000 distinct CDR3 sequences, about 15% being singletons. The sequencing sample was made of blood. Every receptor here comes from a woman younger than 45 with Graves' hyperthyroidism. Each CDR3 is given with its conserved first and last residue. The order of the fields is D gene, J gene, V gene, clone size, CDR3 DNA, CDR3 protein. The D gene is left open where the match is weak. Not every row has a clone size; where given, it reads once, few, many or a size class.

D: .; J: TRBJ2-5; V: TRBV14; size: many; DNA: TGTGCCAGCAGCCAAAAGTCTACCGTTGAGACCCAGTACTTC; CDR3: CASSQKSTVETQYF
D: .; J: TRBJ2-7; V: TRBV4-2; size: many; DNA: TGTGCCAGCAGCCAAGGCTCTGGGAGGTACGAGCAGTACTTC; CDR3: CASSQGSGRYEQYF
D: .; J: TRBJ2-3; V: TRBV29-1; size: many; DNA: TGCAGCGTCCATTCGGACCGGGGTACGCAGTATTTT; CDR3: CSVHSDRGTQYF
D: TRBD1; J: TRBJ2-5; V: TRBV12-3/TRBV12-4; size: .; DNA: TGTGCCAGCAGTTTCAGACAGGGGGGGCAAGAGACCCAGTACTTC; CDR3: CASSFRQGGQETQYF
D: TRBD2; J: TRBJ2-7; V: TRBV15; size: .; DNA: TGTGCCACCAGCGGGACTAGGGGCGGCTCCTACGAGCAGTACTTC; CDR3: CATSGTRGGSYEQYF
D: TRBD2; J: TRBJ2-7; V: TRBV27; size: many; DNA: TGTGCCAGCGCTTCGGGACTAGCGGAGTACGAGCAGTACTTC; CDR3: CASASGLAEYEQYF
D: TRBD1; J: TRBJ2-6; V: TRBV11-2; size: many; DNA: TGTGCCAGCAGAGGAGAGCAGGGGGCTGGGGCCAACGTCCTGACTTTC; CDR3: CASRGEQGAGANVLTF
D: TRBD2; J: TRBJ2-7; V: TRBV28; size: many; DNA: TGTGCCAGCAGTTTCTTCCCGACTAGCGGGGAACCCTACGAGCAGTACTTC; CDR3: CASSFFPTSGEPYEQYF
D: .; J: TRBJ1-3; V: TRBV12-3/TRBV12-4; size: .; DNA: TGTGCCAGCAGTTTAGTGGGCGGAAACACCATATATTTT; CDR3: CASSLVGGNTIYF
D: .; J: TRBJ2-1; V: TRBV6-2/TRBV6-3; size: few; DNA: TGTGCCAGCAGCCTAGAAAGGGCTCGAACGGACCGACTCTTGACCCCCTGGGATGAGCAGTTCTTC; CDR3: CASSLERARTDRLLTPWDEQFF
D: .; J: TRBJ2-5; V: TRBV6-1; size: many; DNA: TGTGCCAGCAGTGGAGGCGGGACCCAGTACTTC; CDR3: CASSGGGTQYF
D: .; J: TRBJ1-1; V: TRBV27; size: many; DNA: TGTGCCAGCAGTTCCAGGGGCGCTATGAACACTGAAGCTTTCTTT; CDR3: CASSSRGAMNTEAFF
D: .; J: TRBJ1-1; V: TRBV3-1; size: many; DNA: TGTGCCAGCAGCCAAGATTCAGGATACACTGAAGCTTTCTTT; CDR3: CASSQDSGYTEAFF
D: .; J: TRBJ2-6; V: TRBV30; size: many; DNA: TGTGCCTGGAGTAGGGGCCTCGGGGCCAACGTCCTGACTTTC; CDR3: CAWSRGLGANVLTF
D: .; J: TRBJ2-5; V: TRBV29-1; size: .; DNA: TGCAGCGCCCGCAACAGGAGGGAAAGAGAGACCCAGTACTTC; CDR3: CSARNRRERETQYF
D: .; J: TRBJ2-5; V: TRBV6-1; size: many; DNA: TGTGCCAGCAATAATAGGGGGGGGGGAGAGACCCAGTACTTC; CDR3: CASNNRGGGETQYF
D: .; J: TRBJ2-5; V: TRBV6-2/TRBV6-3; size: few; DNA: TGTGCCAGCAGTTACGACTGGACGGGGGCTGGAGGGACCCAGTACTTC; CDR3: CASSYDWTGAGGTQYF
D: .; J: TRBJ2-7; V: TRBV28; size: many; DNA: TGTGCCAGCAGTTTAAGGACCTACGAGCAGTACTTC; CDR3: CASSLRTYEQYF
D: .; J: TRBJ2-2; V: TRBV7-3; size: many; DNA: TGTGCCAGCAGCTCAACGGGCGGGGCGGTGACCGGGGAGCTGTTTTTT; CDR3: CASSSTGGAVTGELFF
D: .; J: TRBJ2-7; V: TRBV7-9; size: .; DNA: TGTGCCAGCAGCCCCCCGGCTAGGGACGAGCAGTACTTC; CDR3: CASSPPARDEQYF
D: TRBD1; J: TRBJ2-1; V: TRBV29-1; size: few; DNA: TGCAGCGTTGTAGGAAGGGGACAGGGGGATGAGCAGTTCTTC; CDR3: CSVVGRGQGDEQFF
D: .; J: TRBJ2-7; V: TRBV28; size: few; DNA: TGTGCTACGCGCCTCAATCTCTACGAGCAGTACTTC; CDR3: CATRLNLYEQYF
D: TRBD1; J: TRBJ1-2; V: TRBV12-5; size: many; DNA: TGTGCTAGTGGTGTGGGCGACGGGACAGGGGTTGGCTACACCTTC; CDR3: CASGVGDGTGVGYTF
D: .; J: TRBJ2-6; V: TRBV24-1; size: many; DNA: TGTGCCACCAGTGATATAGGTTCGGGGGCCAACGTCCTGACTTTC; CDR3: CATSDIGSGANVLTF
D: TRBD1; J: TRBJ2-7; V: TRBV5-1; size: many; DNA: TGCGCCAGCAGCTTGTTCTGGACAGGGGGCGAAACTCCCTACGAGCAGTACTTC; CDR3: CASSLFWTGGETPYEQYF
D: .; J: TRBJ2-3; V: TRBV5-6; size: .; DNA: TGTGCCAGCAGCTCAGGCGGCAGGGGGGAGACAGATACGCAGTATTTT; CDR3: CASSSGGRGETDTQYF
D: .; J: TRBJ1-1; V: TRBV6-2/TRBV6-3; size: many; DNA: TGTGCCAGCAGTTTAACGGATCCCACCCTGAACACTGAAGCTTTCTTT; CDR3: CASSLTDPTLNTEAFF
D: .; J: TRBJ2-7; V: TRBV6-1; size: many; DNA: TGTGCCAGCTGGCTGGGGGCGTACGAGCAGTACTTC; CDR3: CASWLGAYEQYF
D: TRBD1; J: TRBJ1-5; V: TRBV6-1; size: many; DNA: TGTGCCAGCAACGGACAGGGGAGGCGTCAGCCCCAGCATTTT; CDR3: CASNGQGRRQPQHF
D: .; J: TRBJ2-3; V: TRBV19; size: few; DNA: TGTGCCAGTAGTATAGTTCCCGGTTTCCCGGATACGCAGTATTTT; CDR3: CASSIVPGFPDTQYF
D: TRBD2; J: TRBJ2-2; V: TRBV7-6; size: .; DNA: TGTGCCAGCAGCACCTGGAGGGCGGGAGGCCCGAACACCGGGGAGCTGTTTTTT; CDR3: CASSTWRAGGPNTGELFF
D: .; J: TRBJ2-5; V: TRBV6-1; size: many; DNA: TGTGCCAGCAGCCGTGCCCTCCCTCCCCAAGAGACCCAGTACTTC; CDR3: CASSRALPPQETQYF
D: .; J: TRBJ2-1; V: TRBV7-2; size: .; DNA: TGTGCCAGCACCCTATCACGCCACAATGAGCAGTTCTTC; CDR3: CASTLSRHNEQFF
D: .; J: TRBJ2-3; V: TRBV5-5; size: many; DNA: TGTGCCAGCAGCTCCCGGACTCAGCCCACAGATACGCAGTATTTT; CDR3: CASSSRTQPTDTQYF
D: .; J: TRBJ2-7; V: TRBV11-2; size: few; DNA: TGTGCCAGCAGCTTCGGCGTGGCCTACGAGCAGTACTTC; CDR3: CASSFGVAYEQYF
D: TRBD2; J: TRBJ2-3; V: TRBV9; size: few; DNA: TGTGCCAGCAGCGCTTCACTAGCGGGGAGGAGAGGTACGCAGTATTTT; CDR3: CASSASLAGRRGTQYF
D: .; J: TRBJ2-7; V: TRBV7-9; size: .; DNA: TGTGCCAGCAGCTTAGATTTGAGGTCAGGCTCCTACGAGCAGTACTTC; CDR3: CASSLDLRSGSYEQYF
D: .; J: TRBJ2-5; V: TRBV15; size: .; DNA: TGTGCCACCAGCAGAGCGGTGACGGGGGAGACCCAGTACTTC; CDR3: CATSRAVTGETQYF
D: .; J: TRBJ2-4; V: TRBV10-3; size: few; DNA: TGTGCCATCAGGAGACTCTTTGGTCTTATGAACATCGCCGGCGACTTGAGAGCCAAAAACATTCAGTACTTC; CDR3: CAIRRLFGLMNIAGDLRAKNIQYF
D: .; J: TRBJ2-1; V: TRBV20-1; size: .; DNA: TGCAGTGCTTCCTTTACGGACTCCTACAATGAGCAGTTCTTC; CDR3: CSASFTDSYNEQFF
D: .; J: TRBJ1-1; V: TRBV28; size: many; DNA: TGTGCCAGCGAATTTCTCCGGGACGGGAACACTGAAGCTTTCTTT; CDR3: CASEFLRDGNTEAFF
D: .; J: TRBJ2-4; V: TRBV20-1; size: .; DNA: TGCAGTGCTAGGTCCTGGGTTGAGAACATTCAGTACTTC; CDR3: CSARSWVENIQYF
D: .; J: TRBJ1-1; V: TRBV30; size: many; DNA: TGTGCCTGGAACCAGAACACTGAAGCTTTCTTT; CDR3: CAWNQNTEAFF
D: .; J: TRBJ2-7; V: TRBV20-1; size: many; DNA: TGCAGTGCTGCCCGCGACGAGCAGTACTTC; CDR3: CSAARDEQYF
D: TRBD2; J: TRBJ2-2; V: TRBV7-2; size: many; DNA: TGTGCCAGCAGCACAGCGGGAGGAATTAACACCGGGGAGCTGTTTTTT; CDR3: CASSTAGGINTGELFF
D: TRBD1; J: TRBJ2-3; V: TRBV7-3; size: many; DNA: TGTGCCAGCAGTTTGTGGGGACAGCACACAGATACGCAGTATTTT; CDR3: CASSLWGQHTDTQYF
D: TRBD1; J: TRBJ1-2; V: TRBV6-1; size: many; DNA: TGTGCCAGTGGAGACAGGGGGCGTGACTATGGCTACACCTTC; CDR3: CASGDRGRDYGYTF
D: .; J: TRBJ2-4; V: TRBV7-2; size: few; DNA: TGTGCCAGCAGCTTAGCGCCTGGGGGCGTTGGGGCCAAAAACATTCAGTACTTC; CDR3: CASSLAPGGVGAKNIQYF
D: TRBD2; J: TRBJ2-2; V: TRBV12-3/TRBV12-4; size: many; DNA: TGTGCCAGCAGTTTTGAGACTAGCAGGCGGATAACCGGGGAGCTGTTTTTT; CDR3: CASSFETSRRITGELFF
D: .; J: TRBJ1-1; V: TRBV19; size: few; DNA: TGTGCCAGTAGTATAGAAGGAGGGCCGAACACTGAAGCTTTCTTT; CDR3: CASSIEGGPNTEAFF
D: .; J: TRBJ2-2; V: TRBV6-1; size: many; DNA: TGTGCCAGCATAAGGAGGCCGAACACCGGGGAGCTGTTTTTT; CDR3: CASIRRPNTGELFF